Given below is one TCR beta chain in context. One end of the junction is discordant with germline, which a read error may explain. The sample comes from a study of control samples from healthy donors and cancer patients. Using immunoSEQ multiplex PCR, the repertoire was profiled, and TCRdb retains in-frame clones only, with some absent. The sample has about 49,000 clones, just over 85% seen once; the top ten hold roughly 2.8%. The germline CDR1 and CDR2 sequences are SQVTM and ANQGSEA. This CDR3 has 15 residues. Input material: PBMCs. The TCR sequence derives from a woman aged 45-60 years with lung cancer. The chain couples TRBV29-1 to TRBJ2-7, with 7 bases that match TRBD1. CDR3 loop: CSAISFPGQPYEQYF. The CDR3 DNA reads TGTAGCGCTATATCCTTTCCGGGACAGCCCTACGAGCAGTACTTC.